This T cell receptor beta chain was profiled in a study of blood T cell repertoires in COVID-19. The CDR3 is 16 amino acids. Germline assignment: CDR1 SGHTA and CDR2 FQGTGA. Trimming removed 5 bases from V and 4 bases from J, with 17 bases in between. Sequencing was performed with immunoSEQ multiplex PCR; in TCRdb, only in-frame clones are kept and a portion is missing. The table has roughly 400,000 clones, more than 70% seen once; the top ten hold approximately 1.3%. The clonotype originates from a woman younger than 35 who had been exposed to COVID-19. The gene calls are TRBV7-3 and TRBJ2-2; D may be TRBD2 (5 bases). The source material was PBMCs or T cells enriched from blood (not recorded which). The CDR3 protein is CASSPQRPSGTGELFF. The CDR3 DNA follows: TGTGCCAGCAGCCCCCAGAGGCCCAGCGGCACCGGGGAGCTGTTTTTT. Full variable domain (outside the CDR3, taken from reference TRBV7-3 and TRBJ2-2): GAGVSQTPSNKVTEKGKYVELRCDPISGHTALYWYRQSLGQGPEFLIYFQGTGAADDSGLPNDRFFAVRPEGSVSTLKIQRTERGDSAVYLCASSPQRPSGTGELFFGEGSRLTVL.